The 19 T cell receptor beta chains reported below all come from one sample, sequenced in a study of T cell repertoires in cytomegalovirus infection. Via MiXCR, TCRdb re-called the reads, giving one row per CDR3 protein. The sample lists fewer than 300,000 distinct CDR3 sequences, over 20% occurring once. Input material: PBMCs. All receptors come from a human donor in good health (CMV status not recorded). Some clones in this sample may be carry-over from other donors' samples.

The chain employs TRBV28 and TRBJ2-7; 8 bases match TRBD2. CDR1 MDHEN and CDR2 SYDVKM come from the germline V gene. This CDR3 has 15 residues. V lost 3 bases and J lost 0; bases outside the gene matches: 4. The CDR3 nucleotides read TGTGCCAGCAGTTTCGAAGCGGGGGCCTCCTACGAGCAGTACTTC. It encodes CASSFEAGASYEQYF.

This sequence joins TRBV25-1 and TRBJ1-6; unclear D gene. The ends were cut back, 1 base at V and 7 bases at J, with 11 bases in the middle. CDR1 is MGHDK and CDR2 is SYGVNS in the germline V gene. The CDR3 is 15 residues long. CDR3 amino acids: CASSEFRVLNSPLHF. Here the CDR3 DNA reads TGTGCCAGCAGTGAATTCCGGGTACTAAATTCACCCCTCCACTTT.

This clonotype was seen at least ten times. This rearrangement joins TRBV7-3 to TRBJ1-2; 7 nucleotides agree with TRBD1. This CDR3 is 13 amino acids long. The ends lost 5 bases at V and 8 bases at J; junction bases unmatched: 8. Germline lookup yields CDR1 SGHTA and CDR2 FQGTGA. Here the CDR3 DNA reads TGTGCCAGCAGCGGGCGAGGGGGCCGGGGCTACACCTTC. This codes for CASSGRGGRGYTF.

The CDR3 spells CSVRTGGRDTQYF. CDR3 coding DNA: TGCAGCGTCAGGACAGGGGGTAGAGATACGCAGTATTTT. The chain has TRBV29-1 and TRBJ2-3, with TRBD1 matching over 10 bases. Germline CDR1 and CDR2: SQVTM and ANQGSEA. Trimming removed 6 bases from V and 5 bases from J; junction bases left unmatched: 5. The CDR3 totals 13 residues.

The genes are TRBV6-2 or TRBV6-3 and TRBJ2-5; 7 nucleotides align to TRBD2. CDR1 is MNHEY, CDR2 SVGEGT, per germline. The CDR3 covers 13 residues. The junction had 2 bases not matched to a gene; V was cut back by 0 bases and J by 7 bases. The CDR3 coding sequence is TGTGCCAGCAGTTACTCTAGGGAGGGGACCCAGTACTTC. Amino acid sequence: CASSYSREGTQYF.

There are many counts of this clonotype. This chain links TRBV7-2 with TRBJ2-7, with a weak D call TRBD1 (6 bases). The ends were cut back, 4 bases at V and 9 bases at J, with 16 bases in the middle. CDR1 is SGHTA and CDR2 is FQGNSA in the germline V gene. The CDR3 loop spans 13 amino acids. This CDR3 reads CASSSGTPPRQYF. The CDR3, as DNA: TGTGCCAGCAGCTCCGGGACACCACCTCGGCAGTACTTC.

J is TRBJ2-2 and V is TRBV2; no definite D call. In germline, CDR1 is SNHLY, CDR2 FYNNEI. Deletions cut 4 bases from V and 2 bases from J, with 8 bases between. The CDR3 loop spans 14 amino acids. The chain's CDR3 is CASSADFNTGELFF. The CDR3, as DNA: TGTGCCAGCAGTGCAGACTTTAACACCGGGGAGCTGTTTTTT.

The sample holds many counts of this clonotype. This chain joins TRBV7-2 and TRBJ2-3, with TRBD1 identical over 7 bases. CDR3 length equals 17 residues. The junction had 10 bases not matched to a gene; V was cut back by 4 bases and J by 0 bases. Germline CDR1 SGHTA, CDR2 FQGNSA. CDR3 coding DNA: TGTGCCAGCAGCTCAAGGGGACAGAGTATAAGCACAGATACGCAGTATTTT. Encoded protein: CASSSRGQSISTDTQYF.

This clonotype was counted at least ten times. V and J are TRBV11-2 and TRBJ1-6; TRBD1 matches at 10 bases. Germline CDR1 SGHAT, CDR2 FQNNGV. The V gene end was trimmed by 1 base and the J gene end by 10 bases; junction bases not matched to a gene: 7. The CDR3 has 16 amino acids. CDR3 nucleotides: TGTGCCAGCAGCTTAGCCTTGGACAGGGGGAGATCACCCCTCCACTTT. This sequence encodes CASSLALDRGRSPLHF.

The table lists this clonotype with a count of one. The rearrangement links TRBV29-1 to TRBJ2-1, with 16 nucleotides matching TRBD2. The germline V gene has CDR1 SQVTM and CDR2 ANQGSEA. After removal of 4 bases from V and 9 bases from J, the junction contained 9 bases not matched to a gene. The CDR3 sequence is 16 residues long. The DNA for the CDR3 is TGCAGCGTTGGCCCGGGACTAGCGGGAGGGCCGGGTGAGCAGTTCTTC. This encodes CSVGPGLAGGPGEQFF.

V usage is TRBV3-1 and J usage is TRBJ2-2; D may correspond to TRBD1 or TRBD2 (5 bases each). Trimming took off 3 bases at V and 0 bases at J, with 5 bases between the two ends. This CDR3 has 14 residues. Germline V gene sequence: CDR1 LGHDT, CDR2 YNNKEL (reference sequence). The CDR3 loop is CASSQGPNTGELFF. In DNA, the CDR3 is TGTGCCAGCAGCCAGGGACCGAACACCGGGGAGCTGTTTTTT.

The chain's CDR3 is CSAGGQPQHF. In DNA form, the CDR3 reads TGCAGCGCAGGGGGGCAGCCCCAGCATTTT. The gene calls are TRBV20-1 and TRBJ1-5, with 7 bases aligning to TRBD1. Germline-derived CDR1 and CDR2 are DFQATT and SNEGSKA (reference sequence). This CDR3 spans 10 amino acids.

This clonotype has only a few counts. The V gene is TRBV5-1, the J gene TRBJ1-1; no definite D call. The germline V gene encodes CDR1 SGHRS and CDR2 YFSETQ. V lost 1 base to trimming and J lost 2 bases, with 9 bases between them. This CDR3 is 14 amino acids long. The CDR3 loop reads CASSLTSPNTEAFF. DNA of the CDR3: TGCGCCAGCAGCTTGACCTCACCTAACACTGAAGCTTTCTTT.

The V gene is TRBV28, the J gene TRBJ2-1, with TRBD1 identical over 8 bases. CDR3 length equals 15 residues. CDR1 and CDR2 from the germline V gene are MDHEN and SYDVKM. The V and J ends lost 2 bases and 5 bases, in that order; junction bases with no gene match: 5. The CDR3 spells CASSLRDRPNNEQFF. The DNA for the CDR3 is TGTGCCAGCAGTTTAAGGGACAGGCCAAACAATGAGCAGTTCTTC.

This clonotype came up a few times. CDR3 nucleotides: TGTGCCAGCACGCCGAGCTCCTACAATGAGCAGTTCTTC. This sequence encodes CASTPSSYNEQFF. The chain combines TRBV6-1 with TRBJ2-1; D gene uncertain. This CDR3 is built from 13 residues. The germline V and J ends were trimmed by 7 bases and 0 bases, with 7 bases remaining between them. The germline gives CDR1 MNHNS, CDR2 SASEGT.

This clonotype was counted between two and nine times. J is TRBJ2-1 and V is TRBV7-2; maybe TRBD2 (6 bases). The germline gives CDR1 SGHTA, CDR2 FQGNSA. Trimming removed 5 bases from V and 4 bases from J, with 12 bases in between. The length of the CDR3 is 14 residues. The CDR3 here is CASSTGREYNEQFF. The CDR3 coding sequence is TGTGCCAGCAGCACGGGGCGGGAATACAATGAGCAGTTCTTC.

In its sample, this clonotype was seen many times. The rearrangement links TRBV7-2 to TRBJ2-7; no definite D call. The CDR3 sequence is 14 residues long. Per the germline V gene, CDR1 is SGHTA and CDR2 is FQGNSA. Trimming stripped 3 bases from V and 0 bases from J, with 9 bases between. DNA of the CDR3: TGTGCCAGCAGCTTGCACCCAAACTCCTACGAGCAGTACTTC. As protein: CASSLHPNSYEQYF.

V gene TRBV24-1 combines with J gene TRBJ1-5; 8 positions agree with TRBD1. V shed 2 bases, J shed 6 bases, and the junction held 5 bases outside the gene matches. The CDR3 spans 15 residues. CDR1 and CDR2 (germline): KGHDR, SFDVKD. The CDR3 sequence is CATSDSTGVSQPQHF. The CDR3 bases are TGTGCCACCAGTGATTCGACAGGGGTGAGTCAGCCCCAGCATTTT.

CDR3 region: CASSFRAVRNNEQFF. The CDR3 DNA follows: TGTGCCAGCAGTTTTCGAGCAGTTAGAAACAATGAGCAGTTCTTC. The chain links TRBV27 to TRBJ2-1, with D uncertain. This CDR3 comprises 15 residues. From germline, CDR1 is MNHEY and CDR2 SMNVEV (reference sequence). V lost 3 bases, J lost 5 bases, and 14 bases lay in between.